These 3 T cell receptor beta chains were all obtained from the same sample, sequenced in a study of cytomegalovirus exposure and HLA in healthy donors. PCR employed 60 Vbeta and 13 Jbeta primers. Method: immunoSEQ multiplex PCR; TCRdb's copy keeps in-frame clones and lacks some. The repertoire has about 160,000 clones, more than 80% of them found once; the top ten carry under 2%. Input material: PBMCs. The receptors stem from a woman under 30 in good health and CMV-seronegative.

This clone was seen only a few times. V and J are TRBV2 and TRBJ2-2; tentative D call: TRBD1 (5 bases). V shed 8 bases and J shed 6 bases, with 13 bases lying between them. Germline CDR1 SNHLY, CDR2 FYNNEI. This CDR3 is 13 amino acids long. This CDR3 reads CASQGMGAGELFF. In nucleotides, the CDR3 is TGTGCCAGCCAGGGAATGGGTGCCGGGGAGCTGTTTTTT.

The chain employs TRBV7-9 and TRBJ1-1, with TRBD1 as a possible D gene (6 bases). Germline values: CDR1 SEHNR, CDR2 FQNEAQ (reference sequence). V gave up 5 bases and J gave up 5 bases, with 12 bases separating them. The CDR3 is 13 residues long. In DNA, the CDR3 is TGTGCCAGCAGCCTAGAGGGGGGGACTGAAGCTTTCTTT. This encodes CASSLEGGTEAFF.

This rearrangement joins TRBV4-2 to TRBJ2-5; the match to TRBD1 covers 8 bases. The germline gives CDR1 LGHNA, CDR2 YNFKEQ. The CDR3 contains 13 residues. The J segment lost 5 bases and the V segment lost 7 bases, leaving 6 bases of the junction unmatched. As DNA, the CDR3 is TGTGCCAGCAACCAGAACAGGGGGGAGACCCAGTACTTC. Protein: CASNQNRGETQYF.